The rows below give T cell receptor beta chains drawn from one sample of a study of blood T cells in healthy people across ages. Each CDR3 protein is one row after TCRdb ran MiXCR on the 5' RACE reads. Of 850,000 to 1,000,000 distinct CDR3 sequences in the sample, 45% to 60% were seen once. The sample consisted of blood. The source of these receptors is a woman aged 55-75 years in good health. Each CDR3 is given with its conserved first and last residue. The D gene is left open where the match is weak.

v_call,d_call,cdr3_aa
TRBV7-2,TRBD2,CASSAWLAGPQETQYF
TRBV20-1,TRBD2,CTGTSGPRRNIQYF
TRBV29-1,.,CSVEDLGDVGGYTF
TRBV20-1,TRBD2,CSARDPIGLAGGIYEQYF
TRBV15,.,CATRFQGTKNIQYF
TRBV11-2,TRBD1,CASSLGGPGQGYQETQYF
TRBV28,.,CASRRLKSPSVNEQFF
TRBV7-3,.,CASSFSALRDKETQYF
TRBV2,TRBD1,CASSGGTEIRSIQETQYF
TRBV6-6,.,CASSYSPGSPRANVLTF
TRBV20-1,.,CSASTGTRNQPQHF